The 24 T cell receptor beta chains reported below all come from one sample, sequenced in a study of T cell responses to AZD1222 COVID-19 vaccine. Assay: immunoSEQ multiplex PCR; the TCRdb copy retains only in-frame clones and omits some. The sample shows 150,000 to 200,000 clones, roughly 92% of them seen only once. The sample in question was peripheral blood, obtained on day 0 of AZD1222 vaccination. All receptors derive from an adult in good health.

The rearrangement joins TRBV27 to TRBJ1-2; TRBD1 matches at 7 bases. V was clipped by 5 bases and J by 4 bases; unmatched bases: 7. This CDR3 is built from 14 residues. Germline assignment: CDR1 MNHEY and CDR2 SMNVEV (reference sequence). The CDR3 DNA reads as TGTGCCAGCAGTCCAATACAGGGGATCTATGGCTACACCTTC. Amino acids: CASSPIQGIYGYTF.

CDR3 in amino acids: CASSHLDRIVYEQYF. CDR3 sequence (DNA): TGTGCCAGCAGCCATCTGGACAGGATCGTCTACGAGCAGTACTTC. The V call is TRBV4-2, the J call TRBJ2-7; 7 bases are shared with TRBD1. The CDR3 has 15 amino acids. V lost 3 bases to trimming and J lost 3 bases; unmatched junction nucleotides: 8. CDR1 LGHNA and CDR2 YNFKEQ come from the germline V gene.

The V call is TRBV7-9, the J call TRBJ2-3, with TRBD1 as a possible D gene (5 bases). CDR1 is SEHNR and CDR2 is FQNEAQ in the germline V gene (reference sequence). CDR3 length equals 15 residues. The V and J ends lost 5 bases and 4 bases respectively, with 16 bases between them. The CDR3 coding sequence is TGTGCCAGCAGCCCGAAGCGCAGGGTTTCAGATACGCAGTATTTT. Its translation: CASSPKRRVSDTQYF. The entire variable domain, with the rest obtained from reference TRBV7-9 and TRBJ2-3, is as follows: DTGVSQNPRHKITKRGQNVTFRCDPISEHNRLYWYRQTLGQGPEFLTYFQNEAQLEKSRLLSDRFSAERPKGSFSTLEIQRTEQGDSAMYLCASSPKRRVSDTQYFGPGTRLTVL.

The rearrangement links TRBV10-2 to TRBJ2-3; 9 bases fit TRBD2. CDR1 and CDR2 from the germline V gene are WSHSY and SAAADI. This CDR3 contains 15 residues. V trimming: 6 bases; J trimming: 4 bases; junction bases outside the gene matches: 8. The CDR3, as DNA: TGCGCCAGCAGCCTGACTAGCGGCTCTTCAGATACGCAGTATTTT. Protein sequence: CASSLTSGSSDTQYF.

The chain joins TRBV19 to TRBJ2-1; D uncertain. Germline V CDR1 and CDR2: LNHDA, SQIVND (reference sequence). The CDR3 extends over 12 amino acids. Trimming removed 1 base at V and 13 bases at J, with 11 bases between. The CDR3 bases are TGTGCCAGTAGTATAGGCCTGGCGCCCCAGTTCTTC. Its protein is CASSIGLAPQFF.

The chain uses TRBV3-1 (or the pseudogene TRBV3-2) and TRBJ1-5, with D maybe TRBD1 (5 bases). Germline V gene sequence: CDR1 LGHDT, CDR2 YNNKEL (reference sequence). Trimming removed 4 bases from V and 3 bases from J, with 13 bases in between. The CDR3 loop spans 15 amino acids. CDR3: CASSRSDRNNQPQHF. The CDR3 region has the DNA TGTGCCAGCAGCCGGTCTGACAGAAACAATCAGCCCCAGCATTTT.

J is TRBJ1-4 and V is TRBV3-1 (or the pseudogene TRBV3-2); weak D call: TRBD1 (6 bases). Germline CDR1 LGHDT, CDR2 YNNKEL (reference sequence). The V and J ends lost 4 bases and 10 bases respectively, with 22 bases between them. The CDR3 has 16 residues. CDR3 sequence reads: CASSPGGIVRGRKLFF. As DNA, the CDR3 is TGTGCCAGCAGCCCGGGGGGGATCGTCAGGGGCAGAAAACTGTTTTTT.

The V and J genes are TRBV5-5 and TRBJ1-2; D ambiguous. The germline V and J ends were trimmed by 4 bases and 2 bases, with 9 bases remaining between them. The CDR3 contains 13 residues. The germline gives CDR1 SGHKS, CDR2 YYEKEE (reference sequence). The CDR3 DNA reads TGTGCCAGCAGCCCGACGGAGAACTATGGCTACACCTTC. Protein sequence: CASSPTENYGYTF.

The chain links TRBV21-1 to TRBJ2-1. TRBV21-1 is a listed pseudogene. The CDR3 covers 14 residues. The CDR3 protein is CASSKGRTYNEQFF. The CDR3 coding sequence is TGTGCCAGCAGCAAAGGAAGGACCTACAATGAGCAGTTCTTC.

The gene calls are TRBV10-2 and TRBJ2-1; TRBD2 matches 7 bases. V shed 6 bases and J 3 bases; nucleotides not matched to a gene: 5. Germline-derived CDR1 and CDR2 are WSHSY and SAAADI. This CDR3 is built from 14 residues. DNA for the CDR3: TGCGCCAGCAGACCTAGCGGAGTCTACAATGAGCAGTTCTTC. This sequence encodes CASRPSGVYNEQFF.

The V and J genes are TRBV6-5 and TRBJ1-2; D perhaps matches TRBD1 (6 bases). Trimming took 10 bases from V and 4 from J, leaving 16 bases between them. Germline assignment: CDR1 MNHEY and CDR2 SVGAGI. There are 13 residues in the CDR3. CDR3 nucleotides: TGTGCCACCTTTACCCGGACAGCCTATGGCTACACCTTC. Translating gives CATFTRTAYGYTF.

The chain carries TRBV28 and TRBJ1-1; D not certain. V was pared by 3 bases and J by 4 bases, with 3 bases between. The CDR3 loop spans 11 amino acids. The germline V gene has CDR1 MDHEN and CDR2 SYDVKM. CDR3 nucleotides: TGTGCCAGCAGTTTCAGCACTGAAGCTTTCTTT. It translates to CASSFSTEAFF.

With respect to this clone: The sample has other DNA sequences that encode this CDR3 too. This chain uses TRBV5-1 with TRBJ2-5; no reliable D call. The CDR3 covers 14 residues. Germline CDR1 SGHRS, CDR2 YFSETQ. V was cut by 0 bases and J by 1 base, with 7 bases left in between. The CDR3 DNA is TGCGCCAGCAGCTTGGGGGCAGCCCAAGAGACCCAGTACTTC. Its protein product is CASSLGAAQETQYF. The variable domain in full, with the rest retrieved from reference TRBV5-1 and TRBJ2-5, is KAGVTQTPRYLIKTRGQQVTLSCSPISGHRSVSWYQQTPGQGLQFLFEYFSETQRNKGNFPGRFSGRQFSNSRSEMNVSTLELGDSALYLCASSLGAAQETQYFGPGTRLLVL.

This chain uses TRBV24-1 with TRBJ1-1, with D tentatively TRBD1 (5 bases). Trimming cost V 6 bases and J 2 bases, with 12 bases left between them. Germline values: CDR1 KGHDR, CDR2 SFDVKD. This CDR3 has 14 amino acids. This CDR3 is CATSPGTSNTEAFF. CDR3 DNA sequence: TGTGCCACCAGTCCCGGGACCTCTAACACTGAAGCTTTCTTT.

V and J are TRBV11-2 and TRBJ1-4, with D unclear. Trimming left V 5 bases short and J 7 bases short, with 11 bases between. This CDR3 has 13 residues. Germline V gene lookup returns CDR1 SGHAT and CDR2 FQNNGV. CDR3 sequence (DNA): TGTGCCAGCAGCCCCCCCTCGACTGAAAAACTGTTTTTT. Translation gives CASSPPSTEKLFF.

Only a few counts were recorded for this clone. The rearrangement joins TRBV5-6 to TRBJ1-1; D gene ambiguous. Germline V gene data show CDR1 as SGHDT and CDR2 as YYEEEE. This CDR3 is 15 amino acids long. V dropped 3 bases and J dropped 0 bases, with 12 bases sitting between them. CDR3 in amino acids: CASSWTDYMNTEAFF. In DNA, the CDR3 is TGTGCCAGCAGCTGGACGGACTATATGAACACTGAAGCTTTCTTT.

The rearrangement links TRBV30 to TRBJ1-3, with D unresolved. V was pared by 4 bases and J by 2 bases, with 6 bases between. The CDR3 length is 12 residues. Germline values: CDR1 GTSNPN, CDR2 SVGIG (reference sequence). The CDR3 sequence is CAWKQTGNTIYF. The CDR3 nucleotides are TGTGCCTGGAAACAAACTGGAAACACCATATATTTT.

The chain links TRBV5-5 to TRBJ2-7; 9 bases are shared with TRBD2. The CDR3 has 14 residues. Germline V gene lookup returns CDR1 SGHKS and CDR2 YYEKEE (reference sequence). J gave up 6 bases and V 2 bases, and 6 bases lay outside the gene matches. The CDR3 bases are TGTGCCAGCAGCTTCTCTAGCGGGGTGGGCGAGCAGTACTTC. Its protein product is CASSFSSGVGEQYF.

The V and J genes are TRBV11-2 and TRBJ2-7; D call uncertain. This CDR3 has 13 residues. Germline V gene sequence: CDR1 SGHAT, CDR2 FQNNGV. Trimming removed 6 bases at V and 6 bases at J, with 15 bases between. The CDR3 sequence is CASSPGSSGEQYF. In DNA form, the CDR3 reads TGTGCCAGCAGTCCCGGGTCCTCCGGCGAGCAGTACTTC.

The gene calls are TRBV29-1 and TRBJ1-3; D is perhaps TRBD1 (5 bases). Germline lookup yields CDR1 SQVTM and CDR2 ANQGSEA. The CDR3 extends over 12 amino acids. V was trimmed by 4 bases and J by 6 bases, leaving 10 bases between them. The CDR3 DNA is TGCAGCGTTGCAGGGTTCGAAAACACCATATATTTT. Translated, it gives CSVAGFENTIYF.

This chain connects TRBV19 to TRBJ1-1; perhaps TRBD1 as D (5 bases). V gave up 0 bases and J gave up 5 bases, with 13 bases separating them. Germline assignment: CDR1 LNHDA and CDR2 SQIVND (reference sequence). The CDR3 is 15 amino acids. CDR3 coding DNA: TGTGCCAGTAGTATAGATCTGGGGGTTAGGACTGAAGCTTTCTTT. Its translation: CASSIDLGVRTEAFF.

V gene TRBV5-5 combines with J gene TRBJ1-1; D gene ambiguous. Germline V CDR1 and CDR2: SGHKS, YYEKEE (reference sequence). CDR3 length: 11 residues. V lost 4 bases and J 7 bases, leaving 8 bases between the germline ends. CDR3 protein: CASSREGEAFF. The CDR3 region has the DNA TGTGCCAGCAGCCGAGAAGGTGAAGCTTTCTTT.

The rearrangement links TRBV18 to TRBJ2-1; 12 bases are a match to TRBD1. Germline CDR1 KGHSH, CDR2 LQKENI. The length of the CDR3 is 16 residues. The junction had 5 bases not matched to a gene; V was cut back by 1 base and J by 7 bases. In DNA form, the CDR3 reads TGTGCCAGCTCACCACTGGGACAGGGGGCTCGGAATGAGCAGTTCTTC. Translating gives CASSPLGQGARNEQFF.

The rearrangement joins TRBV11-2 to TRBJ1-3, with D possibly TRBD1 on 5 matching bases. V gave up 4 bases and J gave up 5 bases, with 21 bases separating them. This CDR3 comprises 17 residues. CDR1 and CDR2 (germline): SGHAT, FQNNGV. CDR3 DNA: TGTGCCAGCAGCTCTCTCCGGATGGGGGTAGATAGAAACACCATATATTTT. It yields the protein CASSSLRMGVDRNTIYF.